The present TCR beta chain was sequenced within a study of human T cells and chemical hapten exposure. Turning to this clonotype: Its antigen remains unidentified.

Germline V lookup: CDR1 SNHLY, CDR2 FYNNEI. The CDR3 consists of 13 residues. Trimming cost V 9 bases and J 6 bases; bases outside gene matches: 2. The time point here: patch test 3, about 24 weeks after DPC sensitization. Treatment given: therapeutic diphenylcyclopropenone sensitization with weekly scalp DPC. Overall study results and limits: Large CDR3 similarity clusters arose significantly more often from expanded TCRs than from controls.

Library preparation tagged each individual cDNA molecule with a unique molecular identifier. TCRdb re-called the RACE reads with MiXCR, one entry per CDR3 protein. The sample yields 150,000 to 200,000 distinct CDR3 sequences, roughly 26% seen once. The chain carries TRBV2 and TRBJ2-1; TRBD2 aligns across 13 bases. The sequence came from a woman under 30 with alopecia areata. Some clones in this sample may be carry-over from other donors' samples. The sequenced sample was whole blood, obtained in connection with sensitization to the hapten diphenylcyclopropenone (DPC). The CDR3 is CARGLAGANEQFF. In DNA form, the CDR3 reads TGTGCCAGAGGACTAGCGGGAGCCAATGAGCAGTTCTTC.